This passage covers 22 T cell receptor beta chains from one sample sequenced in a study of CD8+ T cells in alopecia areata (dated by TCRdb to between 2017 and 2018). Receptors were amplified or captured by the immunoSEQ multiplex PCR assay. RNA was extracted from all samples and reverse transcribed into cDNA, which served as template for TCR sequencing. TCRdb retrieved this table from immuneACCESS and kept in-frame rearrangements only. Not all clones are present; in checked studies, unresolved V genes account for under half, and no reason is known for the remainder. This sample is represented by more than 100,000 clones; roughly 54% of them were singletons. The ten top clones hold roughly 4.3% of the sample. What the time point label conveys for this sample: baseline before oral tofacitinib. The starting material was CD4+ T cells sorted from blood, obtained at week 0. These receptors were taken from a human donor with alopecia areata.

The DNA for the CDR3 is TGTGCCAGCAGTGACCCGGGACAGGGGAATTCACCCCTCCACTTT. This codes for CASSDPGQGNSPLHF. The chain uses TRBV25-1 and TRBJ1-6, with 10 bases lining up with TRBD1. CDR1 MGHDK and CDR2 SYGVNS come from the germline V gene. The CDR3 spans 15 residues. Trimming removed 3 bases from V and 7 bases from J; junction bases left unmatched: 3.

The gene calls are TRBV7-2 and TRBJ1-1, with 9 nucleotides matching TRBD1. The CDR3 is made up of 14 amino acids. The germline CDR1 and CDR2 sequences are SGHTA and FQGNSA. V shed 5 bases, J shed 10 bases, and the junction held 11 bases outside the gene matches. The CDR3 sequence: CASSRGQGGRAAFF. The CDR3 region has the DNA TGTGCCAGCAGCCGGGGACAGGGTGGGAGGGCAGCTTTCTTT.

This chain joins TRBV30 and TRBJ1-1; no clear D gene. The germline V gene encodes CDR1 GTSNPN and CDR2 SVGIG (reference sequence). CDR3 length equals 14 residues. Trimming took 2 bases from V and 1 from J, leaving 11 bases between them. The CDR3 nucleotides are TGTGCCTGGAGTCCCTCCTTCCAGAACACTGAAGCTTTCTTT. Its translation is CAWSPSFQNTEAFF.

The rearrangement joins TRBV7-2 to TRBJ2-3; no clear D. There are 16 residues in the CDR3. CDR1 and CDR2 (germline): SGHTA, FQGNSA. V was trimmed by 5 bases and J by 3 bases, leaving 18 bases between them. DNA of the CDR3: TGTGCCAGCAGCGAATGGGCCGGAGCCGGGACAGATACGCAGTATTTT. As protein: CASSEWAGAGTDTQYF.

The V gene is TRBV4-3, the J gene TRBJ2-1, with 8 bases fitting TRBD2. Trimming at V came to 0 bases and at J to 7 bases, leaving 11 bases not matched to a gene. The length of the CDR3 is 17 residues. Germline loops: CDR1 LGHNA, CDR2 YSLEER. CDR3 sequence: CASSQDLIGGGRNEQFF. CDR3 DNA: TGCGCCAGCAGCCAAGATTTGATCGGGGGGGGAAGAAATGAGCAGTTCTTC.

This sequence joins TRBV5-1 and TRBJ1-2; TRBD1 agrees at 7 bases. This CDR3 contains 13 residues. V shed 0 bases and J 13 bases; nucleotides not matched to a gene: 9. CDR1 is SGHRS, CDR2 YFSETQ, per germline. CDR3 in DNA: TGCGCCAGCAGCTTGGGGGACACAGGGGAACGCACCTTC. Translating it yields CASSLGDTGERTF.

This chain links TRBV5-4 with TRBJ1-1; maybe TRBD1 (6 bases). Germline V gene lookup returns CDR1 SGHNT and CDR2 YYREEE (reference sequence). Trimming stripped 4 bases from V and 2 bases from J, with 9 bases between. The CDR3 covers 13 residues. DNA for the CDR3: TGTGCCAGCAGCGCAGGGGTTAACACTGAAGCTTTCTTT. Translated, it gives CASSAGVNTEAFF.

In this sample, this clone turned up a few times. CDR3: CASSKPGLDLSGANVLTF. DNA for the CDR3: TGTGCCAGCAGCAAACCGGGACTAGATCTCTCTGGGGCCAACGTCCTGACTTTC. The chain uses TRBV7-8 and TRBJ2-6, with 8 positions matching TRBD2. The CDR3 extends over 18 amino acids. The germline gives CDR1 SGHVS, CDR2 FQNEAQ. After removal of 5 bases from V and 0 bases from J, the junction contained 9 bases not matched to a gene.

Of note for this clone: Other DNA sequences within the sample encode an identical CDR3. CDR3 sequence: CSGSSVRGARETQYF. The CDR3 DNA is TGCAGCGGCAGCTCGGTCCGGGGGGCCCGGGAGACCCAGTACTTC. The chain couples TRBV29-1 to TRBJ2-5; D perhaps matches TRBD2 (7 bases). The germline V gene encodes CDR1 SQVTM and CDR2 ANQGSEA. V was shortened by 7 bases and J by 5 bases, with 23 bases between the two germline ends. This CDR3 is 15 amino acids long.

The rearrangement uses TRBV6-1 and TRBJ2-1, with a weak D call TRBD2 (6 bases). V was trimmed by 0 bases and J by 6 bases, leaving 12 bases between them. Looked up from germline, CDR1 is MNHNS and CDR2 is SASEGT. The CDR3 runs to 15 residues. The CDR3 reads CASSEARGSTNEQFF. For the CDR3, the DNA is TGTGCCAGCAGTGAAGCGCGGGGATCTACCAATGAGCAGTTCTTC.

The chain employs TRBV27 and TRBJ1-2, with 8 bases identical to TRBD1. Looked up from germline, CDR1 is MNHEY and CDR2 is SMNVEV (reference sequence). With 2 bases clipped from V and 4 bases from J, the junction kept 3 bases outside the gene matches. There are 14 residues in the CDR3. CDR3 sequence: CASSLTDRGYGYTF. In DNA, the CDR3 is TGTGCCAGCAGTTTAACCGACAGGGGCTATGGCTACACCTTC.

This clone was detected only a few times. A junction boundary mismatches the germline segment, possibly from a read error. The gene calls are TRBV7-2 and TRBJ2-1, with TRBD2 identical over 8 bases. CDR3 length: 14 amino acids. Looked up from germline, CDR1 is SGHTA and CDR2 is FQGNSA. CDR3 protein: CASSIAGLNNEQFF. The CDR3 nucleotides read TGTGCCAGCAGCATAGCGGGACTGAACAATGAGCAGTTCTTC.

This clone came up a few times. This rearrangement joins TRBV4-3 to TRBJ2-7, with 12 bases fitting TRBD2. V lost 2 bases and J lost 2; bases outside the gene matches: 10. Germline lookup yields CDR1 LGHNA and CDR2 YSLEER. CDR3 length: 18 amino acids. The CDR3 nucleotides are TGCGCCAGCAGCCAAAGACTAGCGGGGGACCCGATCCCCTACGAGCAGTACTTC. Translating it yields CASSQRLAGDPIPYEQYF.

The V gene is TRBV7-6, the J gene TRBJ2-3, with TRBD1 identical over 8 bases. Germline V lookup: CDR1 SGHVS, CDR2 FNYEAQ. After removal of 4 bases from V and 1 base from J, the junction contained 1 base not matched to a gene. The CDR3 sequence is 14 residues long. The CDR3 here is CASSSDRGTDTQYF. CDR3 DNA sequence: TGTGCCAGCAGCTCGGACAGGGGCACAGATACGCAGTATTTT.

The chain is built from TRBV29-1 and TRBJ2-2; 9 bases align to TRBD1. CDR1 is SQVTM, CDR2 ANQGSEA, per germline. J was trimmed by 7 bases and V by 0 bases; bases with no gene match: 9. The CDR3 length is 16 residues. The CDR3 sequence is CSVEDYRGQDSGELFF. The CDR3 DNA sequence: TGCAGCGTTGAAGACTACAGGGGGCAGGATAGCGGGGAGCTGTTTTTT.

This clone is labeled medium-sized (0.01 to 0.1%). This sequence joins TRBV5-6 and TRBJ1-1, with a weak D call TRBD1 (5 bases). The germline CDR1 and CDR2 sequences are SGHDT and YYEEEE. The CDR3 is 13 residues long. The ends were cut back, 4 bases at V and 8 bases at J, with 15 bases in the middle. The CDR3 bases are TGTGCCAGCAGCATCGGGACGGACGCCGAAGCTTTCTTT. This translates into CASSIGTDAEAFF.

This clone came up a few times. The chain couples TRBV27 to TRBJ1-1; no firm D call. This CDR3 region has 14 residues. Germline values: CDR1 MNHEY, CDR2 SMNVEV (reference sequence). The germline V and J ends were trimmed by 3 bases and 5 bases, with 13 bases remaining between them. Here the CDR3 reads CASSLDVGRTEAFF. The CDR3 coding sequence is TGTGCCAGCAGTTTGGATGTAGGAAGGACTGAAGCTTTCTTT.

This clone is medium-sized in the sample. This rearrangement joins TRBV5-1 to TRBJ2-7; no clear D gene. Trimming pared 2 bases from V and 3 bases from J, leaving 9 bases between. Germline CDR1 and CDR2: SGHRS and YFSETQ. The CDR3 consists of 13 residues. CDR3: CASSFNYYYEQYF. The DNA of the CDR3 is TGCGCCAGCAGCTTTAACTATTACTACGAGCAGTACTTC.

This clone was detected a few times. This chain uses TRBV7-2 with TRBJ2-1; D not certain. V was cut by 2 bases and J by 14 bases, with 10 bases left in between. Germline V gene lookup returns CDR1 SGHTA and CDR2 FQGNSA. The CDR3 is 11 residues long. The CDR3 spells CASSLKEIKFF. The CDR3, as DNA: TGTGCCAGCAGCTTAAAGGAGATTAAGTTCTTC.

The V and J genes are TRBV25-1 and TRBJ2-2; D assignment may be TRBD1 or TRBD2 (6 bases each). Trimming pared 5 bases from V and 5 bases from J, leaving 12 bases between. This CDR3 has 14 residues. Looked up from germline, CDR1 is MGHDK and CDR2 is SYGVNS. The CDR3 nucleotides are TGTGCCAGCAGTCGGACGGGGGCGACCGGGGAGCTGTTTTTT. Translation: CASSRTGATGELFF. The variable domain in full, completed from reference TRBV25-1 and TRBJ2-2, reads EADIYQTPRYLVIGTGKKITLECSQTMGHDKMYWYQQDPGMELHLIHYSYGVNSTEKGDLSSESTVSRIRTEHFPLTLESARPSHTSQYLCASSRTGATGELFFGEGSRLTVL.

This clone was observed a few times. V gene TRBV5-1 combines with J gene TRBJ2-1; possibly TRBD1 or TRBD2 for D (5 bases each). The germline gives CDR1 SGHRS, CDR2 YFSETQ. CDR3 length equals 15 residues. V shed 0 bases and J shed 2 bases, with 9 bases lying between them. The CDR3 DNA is TGCGCCAGCAGCTTGGATGGGACGGCCTACAATGAGCAGTTCTTC. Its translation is CASSLDGTAYNEQFF.

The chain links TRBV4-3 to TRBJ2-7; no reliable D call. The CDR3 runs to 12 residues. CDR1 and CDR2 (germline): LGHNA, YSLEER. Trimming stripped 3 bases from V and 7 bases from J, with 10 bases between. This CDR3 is CASSHPYREQYF. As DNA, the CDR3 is TGCGCCAGCAGCCATCCTTACCGGGAGCAGTACTTC.